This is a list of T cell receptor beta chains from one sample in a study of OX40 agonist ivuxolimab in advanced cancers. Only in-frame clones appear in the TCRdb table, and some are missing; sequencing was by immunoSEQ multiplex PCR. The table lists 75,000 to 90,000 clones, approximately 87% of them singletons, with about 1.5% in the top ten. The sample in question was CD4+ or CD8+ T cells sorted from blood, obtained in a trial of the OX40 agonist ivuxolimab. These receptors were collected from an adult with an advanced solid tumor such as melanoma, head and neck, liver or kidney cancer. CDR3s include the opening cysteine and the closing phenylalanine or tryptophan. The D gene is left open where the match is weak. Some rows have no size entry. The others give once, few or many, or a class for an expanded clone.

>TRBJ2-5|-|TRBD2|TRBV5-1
CASSLVPAGGGLQETQYF
TGCGCCAGCAGCTTGGTTCCAGCGGGAGGGGGTCTCCAAGAGACCCAGTACTTC
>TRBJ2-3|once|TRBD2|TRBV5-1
CASSLELAGEGDTQYF
TGCGCCAGCAGCTTGGAACTAGCGGGGGAGGGGGATACGCAGTATTTT
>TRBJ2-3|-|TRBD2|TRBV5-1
CASTPGTSGSVGTDTQYF
TGCGCCAGCACCCCGGGGACTAGCGGGAGTGTGGGCACAGATACGCAGTATTTT
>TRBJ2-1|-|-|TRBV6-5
CASSYRASSYNEQFF
TGTGCCAGCAGTTACAGGGCCAGCTCCTACAATGAGCAGTTCTTC
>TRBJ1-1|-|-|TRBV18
CASSLDIVRDTARGEAFF
TGTGCCAGCTCACTGGATATAGTTCGGGACACGGCTCGTGGTGAAGCTTTCTTT
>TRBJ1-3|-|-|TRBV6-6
CASSLLAVSGNTIYF
TGTGCCAGCAGTCTCTTGGCTGTCTCTGGAAACACCATATATTTT
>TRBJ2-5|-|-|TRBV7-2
CASSLLETQYF
TGTGCCAGCAGCTTACTAGAGACCCAGTACTTC
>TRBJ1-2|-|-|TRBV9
CASSVGSEYGYTF
TGTGCCAGCAGCGTAGGTAGCGAATATGGCTACACCTTC
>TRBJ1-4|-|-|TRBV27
CASSSLGEKLFF
TGTGCCAGCAGTTCCTTGGGGGAAAAACTGTTTTTT
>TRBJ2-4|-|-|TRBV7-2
CASSQPRAGIDIQYF
TGTGCCAGCAGCCAACCGAGGGCAGGGATTGACATTCAGTACTTC
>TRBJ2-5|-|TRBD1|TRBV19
CASSLTSTGKETQYF
TGTGCCAGTAGTCTTACCTCGACAGGGAAAGAGACCCAGTACTTC
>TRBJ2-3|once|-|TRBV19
CASSTRLGGTDTQYF
TGTGCCAGTAGTACCCGACTAGGGGGCACAGATACGCAGTATTTT
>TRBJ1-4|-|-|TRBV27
CASSLEMGEKLFF
TGTGCCAGCAGTTTAGAGATGGGTGAAAAACTGTTTTTT
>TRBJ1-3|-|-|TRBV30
CASTDGAPTGNTIYF
TGTGCCTCTACGGATGGGGCACCCACAGGAAACACCATATATTTT
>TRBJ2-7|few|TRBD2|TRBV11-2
CASSRPGLAGGWQYF
TGTGCCAGCAGTAGACCGGGACTAGCGGGGGGCTGGCAGTACTTC
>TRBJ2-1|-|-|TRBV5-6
CASSRGNEQFF
TGTGCCAGCAGCCGGGGCAATGAGCAGTTCTTC
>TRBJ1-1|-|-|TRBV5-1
CASCEGANTEAFF
TGCGCCAGCTGCGAGGGCGCCAACACTGAAGCTTTCTTT
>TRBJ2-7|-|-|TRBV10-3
CAISAGQGPYEQYF
TGTGCCATCAGTGCGGGTCAGGGGCCCTACGAGCAGTACTTC
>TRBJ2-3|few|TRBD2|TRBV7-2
CASSLEWRGTYTDTQYF
TGTGCCAGCAGCTTAGAATGGCGGGGGACCTACACAGATACGCAGTATTTT
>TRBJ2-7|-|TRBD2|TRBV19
CASRYRDYLDEQYF
TGTGCCAGTAGATACCGGGACTACCTCGACGAGCAGTACTTC
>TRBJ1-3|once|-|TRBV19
CASSSGHSGNTIYF
TGTGCCAGTAGTTCAGGCCACTCTGGAAACACCATATATTTT
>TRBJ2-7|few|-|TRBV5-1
CASSPGTSNYEQYF
TGCGCCAGCAGCCCCGGGACATCAAACTACGAGCAGTACTTC
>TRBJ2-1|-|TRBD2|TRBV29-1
CSVEEAGGYNEQFF
TGCAGCGTTGAAGAGGCGGGGGGGTACAATGAGCAGTTCTTC
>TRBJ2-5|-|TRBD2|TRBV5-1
CASSSSGRAETQYF
TGCGCCAGCAGCTCTAGCGGGAGGGCAGAGACCCAGTACTTC
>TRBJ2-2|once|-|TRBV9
CASSLGHINTGELFF
TGTGCCAGCAGCCTGGGACACATTAACACCGGGGAGCTGTTTTTT
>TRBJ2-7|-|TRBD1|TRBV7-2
CASSLGTAPYEQYF
TGTGCCAGCAGCTTGGGGACAGCTCCATACGAGCAGTACTTC
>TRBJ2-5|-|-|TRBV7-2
CASSFQRETQYF
TGTGCCAGCAGCTTTCAAAGGGAGACCCAGTACTTC
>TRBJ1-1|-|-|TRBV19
CASTEGQPNTEAFF
TGTGCCAGTACTGAGGGGCAGCCGAACACTGAAGCTTTCTTT
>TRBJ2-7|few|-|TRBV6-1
CASSVAQGSYEQYF
TGTGCCAGCAGTGTGGCCCAGGGTTCCTACGAGCAGTACTTC
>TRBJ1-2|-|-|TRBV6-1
CASSEMTAQVYGYTF
TGTGCCAGCAGTGAAATGACAGCTCAGGTGTATGGCTACACCTTC
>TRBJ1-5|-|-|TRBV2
CASSAPKGGTYSNQPQHF
TGTGCCAGCAGTGCACCAAAGGGGGGCACATATAGCAATCAGCCCCAGCATTTT
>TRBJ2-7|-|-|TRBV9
CASSVDAGSTYEQYF
TGTGCCAGCAGCGTAGACGCGGGGTCCACCTACGAGCAGTACTTC
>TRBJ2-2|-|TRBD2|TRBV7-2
CASSLLAANTGELFF
TGTGCCAGCAGCTTGCTAGCGGCGAACACCGGGGAGCTGTTTTTT
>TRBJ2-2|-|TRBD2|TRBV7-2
CASSLGTSGELFF
TGTGCCAGCAGCCTAGGGACTAGCGGGGAGCTGTTTTTT
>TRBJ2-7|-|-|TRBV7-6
CASSPAPGLEQYF
TGTGCCAGCAGCCCGGCCCCAGGGCTCGAGCAGTACTTC
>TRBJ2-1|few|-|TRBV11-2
CASSSLTLVVHEQFF
TGTGCCAGCAGCTCCCTCACCCTCGTTGTGCATGAGCAGTTCTTC
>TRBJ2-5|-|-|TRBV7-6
CASSLARQGPGETQYF
TGTGCCAGCAGCTTAGCGCGGCAGGGACCCGGAGAGACCCAGTACTTC
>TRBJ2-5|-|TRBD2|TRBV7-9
CASSLDGRKTQYF
TGTGCCAGCAGCTTAGACGGGAGGAAGACCCAGTACTTC
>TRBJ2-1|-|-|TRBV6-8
CASSYSTDNHNEQFF
TGTGCCAGCAGTTACTCGACGGACAACCACAATGAGCAGTTCTTC
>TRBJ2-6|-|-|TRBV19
CASSTGASGANVLTF
TGTGCCAGTAGTACGGGTGCGTCCGGGGCCAACGTCCTGACTTTC
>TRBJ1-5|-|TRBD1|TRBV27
CASSQTGGSNQPQHF
TGTGCCAGCAGTCAGACAGGGGGCAGCAATCAGCCCCAGCATTTT
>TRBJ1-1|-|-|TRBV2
CASRVERTEAFF
TGTGCCAGCAGGGTGGAGCGAACTGAAGCTTTCTTT
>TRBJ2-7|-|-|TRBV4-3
CASSQEALGVYEQYF
TGCGCCAGCAGCCAAGAGGCACTAGGGGTCTACGAGCAGTACTTC
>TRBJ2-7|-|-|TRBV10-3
CAIRGEGDAYEQYF
TGTGCCATCAGGGGGGAAGGGGATGCCTACGAGCAGTACTTC